Shown below are 22 T cell receptor beta chains from a single sample sequenced in a study of T-cell memory formation after mild COVID-19. TCRdb reanalysed the 5' RACE reads using MiXCR and keeps one entry per CDR3 protein. This sample has approximately 560,000 distinct CDR3 sequences, with 15% to 20% found just once. Source material: PBMCs or a T cell subset sorted from them (not recorded which). These receptors all come from an adult woman who had mild COVID-19 (a few samples of this study predate the infection). Cell type and time point are not known.

This clonotype has only a few counts. The chain joins TRBV3-1 to TRBJ1-1; D gene unclear. The germline V gene encodes CDR1 LGHDT and CDR2 YNNKEL (reference sequence). Trimming stripped 4 bases from V and 4 bases from J, with 10 bases between. CDR3 size: 13 residues. The CDR3 DNA reads TGTGCCAGCAGCCCGCGAGTTGGCACTGAAGCTTTCTTT. Translating gives CASSPRVGTEAFF.

The chain links TRBV12-3 or TRBV12-4 to TRBJ1-6; 9 positions agree with TRBD1. The CDR3 is made up of 14 amino acids. The V gene end was trimmed by 1 base and the J gene end by 9 bases; junction bases not matched to a gene: 1. The CDR3 DNA sequence: TGTGCCAGCAGTTTAGTGGGACAGGGTTCACCCCTCCACTTT. This translates into CASSLVGQGSPLHF.

CDR3 loop: CASSSLKREVNIQYF. CDR3 nucleotides: TGTGCCAGCAGCTCACTCAAGCGGGAGGTGAACATTCAGTACTTC. The chain couples TRBV5-6 to TRBJ2-4; 9 bases map to TRBD2. V gave up 3 bases and J gave up 7 bases; unmatched junction bases: 8. The CDR3 has 15 amino acids. Germline V lookup: CDR1 SGHDT, CDR2 YYEEEE.

V is TRBV28 and J is TRBJ1-1; D is uncertain. Germline loops: CDR1 MDHEN, CDR2 SYDVKM. This CDR3 region has 11 residues. V lost 10 bases, J lost 1 base, and 7 bases lay in between. CDR3 bases: TGTGCCACCCTTACGAACACTGAAGCTTTCTTT. Residues: CATLTNTEAFF. Combining the CDR3 with reference TRBV28 and TRBJ1-1 gives the whole variable domain DVKVTQSSRYLVKRTGEKVFLECVQDMDHENMFWYRQDPGLGLRLIYFSYDVKMKEKGDIPEGYSVSREKKERFSLILESASTNQTSMYLCATLTNTEAFFGQGTRLTVV.

This clonotype has just a few counts. CDR3 bases: TGCGCCAGCAGCCGGGGACAGGGGGGCACAGATACGCAGTATTTT. It specifies CASSRGQGGTDTQYF. The gene calls are TRBV5-1 and TRBJ2-3; TRBD1 matches 11 bases. Germline trimming cut 4 bases from V and 1 base from J; bases unmatched to any gene: 2. The CDR3 runs to 15 residues. The germline CDR1 and CDR2 sequences are SGHRS and YFSETQ.

V usage is TRBV6-2 or TRBV6-3 and J usage is TRBJ2-1, with 11 nucleotides matching TRBD1. CDR3 size: 19 residues. In germline, CDR1 is MNHEY, CDR2 SVGEGT. With V trimmed by 6 bases and J by 4 bases, 17 bases remained unmatched. The CDR3 coding sequence is TGTGCCAGCAGACATCAAGGACAGGGGGCTAAACTGGGGTACAATGAGCAGTTCTTC. It is translated as CASRHQGQGAKLGYNEQFF.

This chain uses TRBV20-1 with TRBJ1-3; no clear D. Trimming removed 3 bases at V and 3 bases at J, with 9 bases between. The CDR3 extends over 13 amino acids. Germline CDR1 DFQATT, CDR2 SNEGSKA (reference sequence). CDR3 nucleotide sequence: TGCAGTGCTAGGGCTGCGAATGGAAACACCATATATTTT. Translated, it gives CSARAANGNTIYF.

In DNA form, the CDR3 reads TGTGCCAGCAGCTTTGCTGAAGGTCAGCCCCAGCATTTT. Protein: CASSFAEGQPQHF. The chain employs TRBV7-3 and TRBJ1-5, with D uncertain. Germline V CDR1 and CDR2: SGHTA, FQGTGA. Trimming removed 3 bases at V and 6 bases at J, with 9 bases between. The CDR3 is 13 residues long.

This clonotype was recorded a few times. The chain couples TRBV3-1 to TRBJ2-3; 10 nucleotides line up with TRBD1. With 4 bases clipped from V and 2 bases from J, the junction kept 6 bases outside the gene matches. CDR3 length equals 16 residues. CDR1 is LGHDT and CDR2 is YNNKEL in the germline V gene (reference sequence). CDR3 sequence (DNA): TGTGCCAGCAGCCCGGGACAGGGGTACTCCACAGATACGCAGTATTTT. Translated, it gives CASSPGQGYSTDTQYF.

The chain recombines TRBV3-1 with TRBJ1-2; the D is unclear. The CDR3 is made up of 13 amino acids. Trimming took 1 base from V and 7 from J, leaving 10 bases between them. Germline CDR1 is LGHDT and CDR2 is YNNKEL (reference sequence). The CDR3 loop reads CASSQGGGSGYTF. DNA for the CDR3: TGTGCCAGCAGCCAAGGGGGTGGAAGTGGCTACACCTTC. The whole variable domain, remainder taken from reference TRBV3-1 and TRBJ1-2, is DTAVSQTPKYLVTQMGNDKSIKCEQNLGHDTMYWYKQDSKKFLKIMFSYNNKELIINETVPNRFSPKSPDKAHLNLHINSLELGDSAVYFCASSQGGGSGYTFGSGTRLTVV.

The V gene is TRBV4-2, the J gene TRBJ2-6; 12 positions match TRBD1. V was clipped by 1 base and J by 2 bases; unmatched bases: 6. The V gene's germline CDR1 is LGHNA and CDR2 YNFKEQ. This CDR3 is built from 19 residues. CDR3 sequence: CASSQAGTGGLTGANVLTF. DNA of the CDR3: TGTGCCAGCAGCCAAGCCGGGACAGGGGGCCTGACTGGGGCCAACGTCCTGACTTTC.

There are a few counts of this clonotype. J is TRBJ2-3 and V is TRBV4-3; 7 positions match TRBD2. Germline trimming cut 3 bases from V and 4 bases from J; bases unmatched to any gene: 4. This CDR3 contains 14 residues. Germline CDR1 and CDR2: LGHNA and YSLEER. As DNA, the CDR3 is TGCGCCAGCAGCCAGCGGGAGCTATCAGATACGCAGTATTTT. Amino acids: CASSQRELSDTQYF.

This clonotype was counted only a few times. The rearrangement links TRBV24-1 to TRBJ2-2; D remains unclear. The CDR3 contains 16 residues. CDR1 is KGHDR and CDR2 is SFDVKD in the germline V gene. V dropped 3 bases and J dropped 8 bases, with 18 bases sitting between them. CDR3 DNA sequence: TGTGCCACCAGTGATACCCGGGCCCAGACAATGGGGGAGCTGTTTTTT. Translating it yields CATSDTRAQTMGELFF.

The chain combines TRBV2 with TRBJ2-2; D may be TRBD1 (6 bases). CDR3 length: 14 residues. CDR1 is SNHLY and CDR2 is FYNNEI in the germline V gene. The ends were cut back, 8 bases at V and 0 bases at J, with 10 bases in the middle. The CDR3: CASGDRSNTGELFF. The CDR3 DNA reads as TGTGCCAGCGGCGACAGGTCGAACACCGGGGAGCTGTTTTTT.

The CDR3 sequence: CASLGTTSGANVLTF. CDR3 in DNA: TGTGCCAGCTTGGGGACCACCTCTGGGGCCAACGTCCTGACTTTC. This rearrangement joins TRBV6-1 to TRBJ2-6, with D tentatively TRBD1 or TRBD2 (5 bases each). Trimming stripped 8 bases from V and 0 bases from J, with 11 bases between. Germline V gene data show CDR1 as MNHNS and CDR2 as SASEGT. The CDR3 is 15 residues long.

In this sample, this clonotype turned up a few times. This chain joins TRBV6-5 and TRBJ2-7; 8 bases line up with TRBD1. The germline gives CDR1 MNHEY, CDR2 SVGAGI. The J segment lost 3 bases and the V segment lost 8 bases, leaving 15 bases of the junction unmatched. The CDR3 covers 16 residues. The CDR3 spells CASPTTSGGQGYEQYF. The CDR3 nucleotides are TGTGCCAGCCCTACTACTTCCGGAGGACAGGGCTACGAGCAGTACTTC.

This rearrangement joins TRBV4-1 to TRBJ1-1; tentative D call: TRBD1 (5 bases). Trimming removed 4 bases at V and 7 bases at J, with 22 bases between. The CDR3 covers 16 residues. Germline assignment: CDR1 MGHRA and CDR2 YSYEKL. The CDR3 DNA is TGCGCCAGCAGCCCATGGGGTGGGCAGGTGGGGCGTGAAGCTTTCTTT. Amino acids: CASSPWGGQVGREAFF.

The gene calls are TRBV7-2 and TRBJ2-3; D tentatively fits TRBD1 or TRBD2 (5 bases each). Germline V gene data show CDR1 as SGHTA and CDR2 as FQGNSA. V lost 1 base, J lost 8 bases, and 16 bases lay in between. This CDR3 has 15 residues. The CDR3 DNA sequence: TGTGCCAGCAGCTTAGAGGGGATGATTGGAGGTACGCAGTATTTT. This codes for CASSLEGMIGGTQYF. Based on the CDR3 plus reference TRBV7-2 and TRBJ2-3, the full variable domain is GAGVSQSPSNKVTEKGKDVELRCDPISGHTALYWYRQSLGQGLEFLIYFQGNSAPDKSGLPSDRFSAERTGGSVSTLTIQRTQQEDSAVYLCASSLEGMIGGTQYFGPGTRLTVL.

This rearrangement joins TRBV4-2 to TRBJ2-1; TRBD2 matches at 10 bases. The CDR3 has 16 amino acids. V lost 0 bases to trimming and J lost 5 bases; unmatched junction nucleotides: 4. Germline V gene sequence: CDR1 LGHNA, CDR2 YNFKEQ. CDR3: CASSQEGTSVNNEQFF. CDR3 nucleotides: TGTGCCAGCAGCCAAGAAGGGACTAGCGTGAACAATGAGCAGTTCTTC.

The chain carries TRBV4-2 and TRBJ2-3; TRBD1 or TRBD2 may be the D gene (5 bases each). Trimming removed 0 bases at V and 2 bases at J, with 12 bases between. CDR3 size: 16 residues. Germline CDR1 and CDR2: LGHNA and YNFKEQ. CDR3 DNA sequence: TGTGCCAGCAGCCAAGATCGAGGGGTCAACACAGATACGCAGTATTTT. Amino acid sequence: CASSQDRGVNTDTQYF.

This sequence joins TRBV20-1 and TRBJ1-2; no firm D call. This CDR3 has 14 residues. V dropped 0 bases and J dropped 4 bases, with 12 bases sitting between them. Germline values: CDR1 DFQATT, CDR2 SNEGSKA (reference sequence). The CDR3 is CSARDQETPYGYTF. The CDR3 DNA is TGCAGTGCTAGAGATCAGGAGACACCCTATGGCTACACCTTC.

The V and J genes are TRBV24-1 and TRBJ1-5; no reliable D call. Germline CDR1 and CDR2: KGHDR and SFDVKD. The CDR3 sequence is 13 residues long. Trimming shortened V by 5 bases and J by 0 bases, and 4 bases separated the two germline ends. The chain's CDR3 is CATSGSSNQPQHF. Here the CDR3 DNA reads TGTGCCACCAGTGGGTCTAGCAATCAGCCCCAGCATTTT.